This T cell receptor (beta chain) stems from a study of T cell changes during pregnancy in multiple sclerosis. Clones were read by immunoSEQ multiplex PCR, and TCRdb kept only the in-frame ones, dropping some. The sample consists of 60,000 to 85,000 clones, more than 90% of them appearing once. The CDR3 contains 15 residues. Per the germline V gene, CDR1 is SGDLS and CDR2 is YYNGEE. V was clipped by 0 bases and J by 1 base; unmatched bases: 1. This clone was counted a single time. Material: peripheral blood, obtained in the first trimester of pregnancy. This TCR derives from a female donor with multiple sclerosis, enrolled in a pregnancy study. This chain uses TRBV9 with TRBJ2-7, with 10 bases aligning to TRBD2. CDR3 sequence: CASSVGAGGSYEQYF. CDR3 bases: TGTGCCAGCAGCGTAGGAGCGGGGGGGTCCTACGAGCAGTACTTC.